This is a list of T cell receptor beta chains from one sample in a study of T-cell reconstitution after alpha-beta-depleted transplantation in children. TCRdb itself ran the PCR reads through MiXCR, one entry per CDR3 protein. The sample holds hundreds of thousands of distinct CDR3 sequences, about a tenth seen once. The sequences come from PBMCs, collected before TCRalphabeta/CD19-depleted stem cell transplant. The receptors shown here come from a child under two years old with acute myeloid leukemia, due to receive a stem cell transplant. Both conserved end residues are part of each CDR3. The D gene is left open where the match is weak. A row's size may be missing; if present it is once, few, many or a size class.

TRBJ2-2	TRBD1	few	TRBV5-1	16	CASSLDGQGLAGELFF	TGCGCCAGCAGCTTGGACGGACAGGGGTTGGCCGGGGAGCTGTTTTTT
TRBJ2-3	NA	few	TRBV19	15	CASSIDQQPTDTQYF	TGTGCCAGTAGTATAGATCAGCAGCCCACAGATACGCAGTATTTT
TRBJ2-5	TRBD1	many	TRBV5-6	13	CASPDRGLETQYF	TGTGCCAGCCCGGACAGGGGTCTTGAGACCCAGTACTTC
TRBJ2-2	TRBD2	few	TRBV5-4	16	CASSQTSVGLTGELFF	TGTGCCAGCAGCCAGACTAGCGTAGGACTCACCGGGGAGCTGTTTTTT
TRBJ2-1	NA	few	TRBV11-3	17	CASSLYGGHSSYNEQFF	TGTGCCAGCAGCTTATACGGCGGACATAGCTCCTACAATGAGCAGTTCTTC
TRBJ1-2	NA	NA	TRBV27	13	CASSLRRMHGYTF	TGTGCCAGCAGTTTGCGCAGGATGCATGGCTACACCTTC
TRBJ2-7	TRBD2	many	TRBV9	15	CASSEQAGAPYEQYF	TGTGCCAGCAGCGAACAAGCGGGAGCTCCCTACGAGCAGTACTTC
TRBJ1-2	NA	few	TRBV12-3/TRBV12-4	15	CASSFAQGANYGYTF	TGTGCCAGCAGTTTTGCCCAGGGTGCTAACTATGGCTACACCTTC
TRBJ1-2	NA	few	TRBV5-1	14	CASSLGLMGYGYTF	TGCGCCAGCAGCTTGGGCCTTATGGGCTATGGCTACACCTTC
TRBJ2-7	NA	many	TRBV28	16	CASSLAPLPAPYEQYF	TGTGCCAGCAGTTTAGCGCCTCTACCTGCCCCCTACGAGCAGTACTTC
TRBJ1-1	NA	many	TRBV5-1	15	CASTQTGGLNTEAFF	TGCGCCAGCACCCAAACGGGGGGGTTGAACACTGAAGCTTTCTTT
TRBJ1-1	NA	NA	TRBV7-9	15	CASSYWTGWDTEAFF	TGTGCCAGCAGCTACTGGACCGGCTGGGACACTGAAGCTTTCTTT
TRBJ2-7	TRBD1	many	TRBV29-1	14	CSAAKGASSYEQYF	TGCAGCGCTGCAAAGGGGGCAAGCTCCTACGAGCAGTACTTC
TRBJ2-4	NA	many	TRBV11-2	13	CASSLETQEAQYF	TGTGCCAGCAGCTTAGAGACTCAGGAGGCTCAGTACTTC
TRBJ1-4	NA	NA	TRBV5-4	13	CASSLIPGEKLFF	TGTGCCAGCAGCCTTATACCAGGGGAAAAACTGTTTTTT
TRBJ2-7	TRBD1	many	TRBV7-7	15	CASSSGTGSSYEQYF	TGTGCCAGCAGCTCAGGGACAGGGAGCTCCTACGAGCAGTACTTC
TRBJ1-1	NA	many	TRBV20-1	12	CSAYPKYTEAFF	TGCAGTGCCTACCCTAAATACACTGAAGCTTTCTTT
TRBJ2-1	TRBD1	many	TRBV5-1	16	CASSFLPGQGANEQFF	TGCGCCAGCAGCTTCCTCCCGGGACAGGGGGCCAATGAGCAGTTCTTC
TRBJ2-7	NA	many	TRBV28	13	CASSLTTRGEQYF	TGTGCCAGCAGTTTAACGACCAGAGGCGAGCAGTACTTC
TRBJ1-6	NA	many	TRBV27	17	CASSSPVGSSYNSPLHF	TGTGCCAGCAGTTCCCCGGTGGGGAGCTCCTATAATTCACCCCTCCACTTT
TRBJ2-1	NA	NA	TRBV19	16	CASTGQAGSSYNEQLF	TGTGCCAGTACCGGGCAGGCGGGAAGCTCCTACAATGAGCAGCTCTTC
TRBJ2-5	TRBD1	many	TRBV6-5	13	CASRGTGVETQYF	TGTGCCAGCAGAGGGACAGGGGTAGAGACCCAGTACTTC
TRBJ1-2	NA	many	TRBV6-5	14	CASSSTVNNYGYTF	TGTGCCAGCAGCTCCACGGTTAATAACTATGGCTACACCTTC
TRBJ2-5	NA	many	TRBV5-1	15	CASSLVLADQETQYF	TGCGCCAGCAGCTTGGTTCTAGCCGACCAAGAGACCCAGTACTTC
TRBJ2-3	NA	many	TRBV12-3/TRBV12-4	12	CASRTGSDTQYF	TGTGCCAGCAGGACAGGTTCAGATACGCAGTATTTT
TRBJ2-4	NA	many	TRBV29-1	14	CSAGDTGVKNIQYF	TGCAGCGCGGGGGATACAGGGGTCAAAAACATTCAGTACTTC
TRBJ2-1	TRBD2	NA	TRBV7-3	17	CANSLNSGGASYNEQFF	TGTGCCAACAGCTTAAACAGCGGGGGGGCCTCCTACAATGAGCAGTTCTTC
TRBJ1-2	TRBD1	many	TRBV7-2	14	CASSPGQGNYGYTF	TGTGCCAGCAGCCCCGGACAGGGCAACTATGGCTACACCTTC
TRBJ2-5	NA	many	TRBV5-1	14	CASSKTGITETQYF	TGCGCCAGCAGCAAAACAGGGATTACGGAGACCCAGTACTTC
TRBJ2-5	TRBD2	NA	TRBV20-1	18	CCAHPRGGLTSNQETQYF	TGCTGTGCTCACCCTCGGGGGGGCCTTACGAGCAACCAAGAGACCCAGTACTTC
TRBJ2-5	NA	many	TRBV7-9	14	CASSRVGSLETQYF	TGTGCCAGCAGCAGGGTAGGGTCGTTAGAGACCCAGTACTTC
TRBJ1-1	NA	many	TRBV5-1	16	CASSRTWPSQFTEAFF	TGCGCCAGCAGCCGAACCTGGCCCAGCCAGTTCACTGAAGCTTTCTTT
TRBJ2-1	NA	many	TRBV6-1	15	CASRFRPHPDNEQFF	TGTGCCAGCAGATTTCGGCCGCACCCAGACAATGAGCAGTTCTTC
TRBJ2-1	NA	NA	TRBV27	15	CASSWSRNKGNEQFF	TGTGCCAGCAGTTGGTCTCGGAACAAAGGCAATGAGCAGTTCTTC
TRBJ2-1	NA	NA	TRBV7-3	22	CASSLRLGGDSASLSSYNEQFF	TGTGCCAGCAGCTTAAGGTTAGGAGGGGACTCCGCCTCCCTAAGCTCCTACAATGAGCAGTTCTTC
TRBJ1-1	TRBD1	many	TRBV3-1	15	CASSQGGQGNTEAFF	TGTGCCAGCAGCCAAGGGGGACAGGGGAACACTGAAGCTTTCTTT
TRBJ2-7	TRBD1	many	TRBV28	15	CASSSPGQGSYEQYF	TGTGCCAGCAGTTCTCCGGGACAGGGATCCTACGAGCAGTACTTC
TRBJ2-7	NA	many	TRBV7-2	13	CASSLTNSYEQYF	TGTGCCAGCAGCTTGACAAACTCCTACGAGCAGTACTTC
TRBJ1-1	NA	many	TRBV5-1	13	CASSLAIGTEAFF	TGCGCCAGCAGCTTGGCCATCGGAACTGAAGCTTTCTTT
TRBJ2-5	NA	many	TRBV20-1	12	CSATRRQETQYF	TGCAGTGCTACCCGCCGCCAAGAGACCCAGTACTTC
TRBJ1-1	NA	many	TRBV20-1	14	CSARDPVWNTEAFF	TGCAGTGCTAGAGACCCCGTTTGGAACACTGAAGCTTTCTTT
TRBJ2-1	NA	NA	TRBV9	15	CASSAAGQKYNEQFF	TGTGCCAGCAGCGCCGCCGGACAGAAGTACAATGAGCAGTTCTTC
TRBJ1-5	NA	many	TRBV7-6	16	CASSAVGGYSNQPQHF	TGTGCCAGCAGCGCCGTGGGAGGCTATAGCAATCAGCCCCAGCATTTT
TRBJ2-3	TRBD2	NA	TRBV7-7	18	CASSPTSGRGGGMDTQYF	TGTGCCAGCAGCCCTACTAGCGGGAGAGGGGGAGGAATGGATACGCAGTATTTT